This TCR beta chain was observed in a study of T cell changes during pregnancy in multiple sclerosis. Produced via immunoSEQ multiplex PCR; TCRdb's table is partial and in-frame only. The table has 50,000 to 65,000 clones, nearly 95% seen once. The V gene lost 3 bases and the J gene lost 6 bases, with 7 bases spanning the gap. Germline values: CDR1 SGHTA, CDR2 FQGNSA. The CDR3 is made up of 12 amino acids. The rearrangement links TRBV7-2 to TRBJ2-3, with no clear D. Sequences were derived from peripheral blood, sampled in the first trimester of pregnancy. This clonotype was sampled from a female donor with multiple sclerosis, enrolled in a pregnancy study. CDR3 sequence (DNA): TGTGCCAGCAGCTTTAGAGTGGATACGCAGTATTTT. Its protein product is CASSFRVDTQYF.